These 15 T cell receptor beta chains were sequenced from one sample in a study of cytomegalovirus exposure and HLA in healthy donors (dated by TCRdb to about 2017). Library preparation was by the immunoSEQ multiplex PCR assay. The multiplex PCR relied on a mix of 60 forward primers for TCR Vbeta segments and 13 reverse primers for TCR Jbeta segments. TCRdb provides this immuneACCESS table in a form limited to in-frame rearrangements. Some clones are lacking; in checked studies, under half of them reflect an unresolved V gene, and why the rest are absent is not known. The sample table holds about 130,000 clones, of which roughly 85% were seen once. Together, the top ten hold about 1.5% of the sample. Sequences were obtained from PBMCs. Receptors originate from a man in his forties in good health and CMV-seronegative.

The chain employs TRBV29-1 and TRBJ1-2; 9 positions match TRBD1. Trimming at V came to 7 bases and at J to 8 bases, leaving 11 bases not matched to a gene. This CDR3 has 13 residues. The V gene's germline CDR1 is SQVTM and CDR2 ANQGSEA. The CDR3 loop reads CSDTGPGQGGYTF. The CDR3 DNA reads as TGCAGCGATACGGGCCCGGGACAGGGCGGCTACACCTTC.

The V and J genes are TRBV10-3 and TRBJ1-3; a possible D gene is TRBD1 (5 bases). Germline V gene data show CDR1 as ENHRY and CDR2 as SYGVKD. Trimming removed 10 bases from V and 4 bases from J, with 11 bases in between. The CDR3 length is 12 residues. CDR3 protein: CATGGDGNTIYF. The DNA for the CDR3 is TGTGCCACGGGAGGGGACGGAAACACCATATATTTT.

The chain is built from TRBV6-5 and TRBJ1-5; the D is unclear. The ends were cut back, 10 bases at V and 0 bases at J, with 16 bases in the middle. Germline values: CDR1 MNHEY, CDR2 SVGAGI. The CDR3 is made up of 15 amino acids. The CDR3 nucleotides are TGTGCCACCAAAAGGGAGCCCGTTAGCAATCAGCCCCAGCATTTT. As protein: CATKREPVSNQPQHF.

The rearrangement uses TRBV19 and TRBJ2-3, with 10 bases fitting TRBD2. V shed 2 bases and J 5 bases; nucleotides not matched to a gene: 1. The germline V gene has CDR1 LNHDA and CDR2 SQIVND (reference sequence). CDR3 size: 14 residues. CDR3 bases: TGTGCCAGTAGTATAACTAGCGGGGAAGATACGCAGTATTTT. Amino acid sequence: CASSITSGEDTQYF.

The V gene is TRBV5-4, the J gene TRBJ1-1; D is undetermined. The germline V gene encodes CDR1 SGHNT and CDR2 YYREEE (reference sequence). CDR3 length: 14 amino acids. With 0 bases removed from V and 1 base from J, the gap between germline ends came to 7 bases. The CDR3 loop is CASSLGGGNTEAFF. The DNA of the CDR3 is TGTGCCAGCAGCTTGGGGGGAGGGAACACTGAAGCTTTCTTT. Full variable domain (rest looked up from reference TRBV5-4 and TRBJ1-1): ETGVTQSPTHLIKTRGQQVTLRCSSQSGHNTVSWYQQALGQGPQFIFQYYREEENGRGNFPPRFSGLQFPNYSSELNVNALELDDSALYLCASSLGGGNTEAFFGQGTRLTVV.

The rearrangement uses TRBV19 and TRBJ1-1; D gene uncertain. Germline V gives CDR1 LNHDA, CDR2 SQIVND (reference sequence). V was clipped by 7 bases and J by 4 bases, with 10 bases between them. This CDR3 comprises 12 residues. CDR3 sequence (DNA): TGTGCCAGTACCACGGGGAGCACTGAAGCTTTCTTT. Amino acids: CASTTGSTEAFF.

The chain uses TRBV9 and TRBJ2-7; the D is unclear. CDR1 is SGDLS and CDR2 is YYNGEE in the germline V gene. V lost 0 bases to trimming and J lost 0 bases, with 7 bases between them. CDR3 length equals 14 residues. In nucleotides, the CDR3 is TGTGCCAGCAGCGTAGGTCTAAGCTCCTACGAGCAGTACTTC. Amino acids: CASSVGLSSYEQYF.

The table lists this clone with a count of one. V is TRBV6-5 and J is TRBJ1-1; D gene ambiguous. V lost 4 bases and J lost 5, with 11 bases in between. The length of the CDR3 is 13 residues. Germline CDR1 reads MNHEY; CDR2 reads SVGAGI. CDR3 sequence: CASSSAAQTEAFF. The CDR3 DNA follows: TGTGCCAGCAGTTCCGCCGCACAGACTGAAGCTTTCTTT.

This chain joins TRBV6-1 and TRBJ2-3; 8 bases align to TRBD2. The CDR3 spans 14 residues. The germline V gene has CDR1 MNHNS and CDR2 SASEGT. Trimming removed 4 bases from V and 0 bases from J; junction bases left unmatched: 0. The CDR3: CASSGLASTDTQYF. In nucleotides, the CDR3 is TGTGCCAGCAGTGGACTAGCGAGCACAGATACGCAGTATTTT.

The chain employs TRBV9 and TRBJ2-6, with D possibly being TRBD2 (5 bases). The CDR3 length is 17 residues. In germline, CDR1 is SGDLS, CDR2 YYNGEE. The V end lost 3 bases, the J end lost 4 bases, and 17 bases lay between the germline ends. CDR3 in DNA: TGTGCCAGCAGCGCAGGACTGTTCGGGCAGGGGGCCAACGTCCTGACTTTC. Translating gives CASSAGLFGQGANVLTF.

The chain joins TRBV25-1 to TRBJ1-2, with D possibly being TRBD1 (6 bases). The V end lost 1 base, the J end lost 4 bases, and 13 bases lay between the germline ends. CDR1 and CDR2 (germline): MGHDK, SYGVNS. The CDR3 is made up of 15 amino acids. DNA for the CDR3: TGTGCCAGCAGTGAATCCGAGGGGGGGTCCTATGGCTACACCTTC. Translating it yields CASSESEGGSYGYTF.

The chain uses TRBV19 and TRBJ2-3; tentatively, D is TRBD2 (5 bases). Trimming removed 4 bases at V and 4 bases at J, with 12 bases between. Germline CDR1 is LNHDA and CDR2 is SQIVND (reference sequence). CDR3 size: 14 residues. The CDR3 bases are TGTGCCAGTAGTAAGAGTGGGAGCGCAGATACGCAGTATTTT. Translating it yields CASSKSGSADTQYF.

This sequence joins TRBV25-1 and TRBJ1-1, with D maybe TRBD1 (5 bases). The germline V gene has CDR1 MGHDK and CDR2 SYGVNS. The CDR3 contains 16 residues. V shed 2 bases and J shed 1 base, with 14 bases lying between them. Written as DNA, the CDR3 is TGTGCCAGCAGTGAACCCCCCGACAGTGAGAACACTGAAGCTTTCTTT. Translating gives CASSEPPDSENTEAFF.

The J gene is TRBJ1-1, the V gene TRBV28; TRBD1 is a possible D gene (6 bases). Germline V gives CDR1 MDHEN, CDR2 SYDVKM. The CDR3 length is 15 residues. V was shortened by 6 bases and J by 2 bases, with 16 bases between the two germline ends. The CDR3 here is CASSDRQAPNTEAFF. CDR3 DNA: TGTGCCAGCAGCGACAGACAGGCCCCCAACACTGAAGCTTTCTTT.

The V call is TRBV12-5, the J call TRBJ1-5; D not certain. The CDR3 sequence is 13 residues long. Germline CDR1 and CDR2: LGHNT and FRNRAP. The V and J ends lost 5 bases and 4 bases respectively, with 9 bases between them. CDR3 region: CASGPDINQPQHF. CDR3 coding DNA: TGTGCTAGTGGTCCCGACATAAATCAGCCCCAGCATTTT.